The entry that follows covers one T cell receptor beta chain sequence. Using immunoSEQ multiplex PCR, the repertoire was profiled, and TCRdb retains in-frame clones only, with some absent. The top ten hold about 6.3% of the sample, which has 44,000 or so clones, 88% seen once. This entry comes from a study of T cell changes during pregnancy in multiple sclerosis. Deletions cut 10 bases from V and 2 bases from J, with 21 bases between. The V gene's germline CDR1 is MNHEY and CDR2 SMNVEV (reference sequence). This CDR3 contains 16 residues. This specimen was CD8+ T cells from peripheral blood mononuclear cells, taken after pregnancy. The chain has TRBV27 and TRBJ2-1; possibly TRBD2 for D (5 bases). The clonotype comes from a female donor in good health, enrolled as a control in a pregnancy study. The CDR3, as DNA: TGTGCCACCTCTAAAGGCGGGCCTAGCCCCTACAATGAGCAGTTCTTC. Amino acid sequence: CATSKGGPSPYNEQFF.